The clone carrying this TCR beta chain has a count of ten or more. The target antigen is unknown. Germline V lookup: CDR1 LGHNA, CDR2 YSLEER. With V trimmed by 4 bases and J by 3 bases, 12 bases remained unmatched. The CDR3 contains 18 residues. The data stem from a study of T-cell reconstitution after alpha-beta-depleted transplantation in children. Broader study findings: As was reported, about two months after transplant, alpha-beta T cells came from several hundred expanded graft clones.

Unique molecular identifiers tagged the TCRbeta library. Via MiXCR, TCRdb re-called the PCR reads, giving one row per CDR3 protein. The table lists 200,000 or so distinct CDR3 sequences, 6.6% of them singletons. This chain joins TRBV4-3 and TRBJ2-1, with TRBD2 matching 10 bases. The clonotype was recovered from a boy between 2 and 15 years old with acute lymphoblastic leukemia, due to receive a stem cell transplant. This specimen was PBMCs, taken before TCRalphabeta/CD19-depleted stem cell transplant. DNA of the CDR3: TGCGCCAGCAGCCCGGGGATCGGACTAGCGGAGTACTACAATGAGCAGTTCTTC. Protein sequence: CASSPGIGLAEYYNEQFF.